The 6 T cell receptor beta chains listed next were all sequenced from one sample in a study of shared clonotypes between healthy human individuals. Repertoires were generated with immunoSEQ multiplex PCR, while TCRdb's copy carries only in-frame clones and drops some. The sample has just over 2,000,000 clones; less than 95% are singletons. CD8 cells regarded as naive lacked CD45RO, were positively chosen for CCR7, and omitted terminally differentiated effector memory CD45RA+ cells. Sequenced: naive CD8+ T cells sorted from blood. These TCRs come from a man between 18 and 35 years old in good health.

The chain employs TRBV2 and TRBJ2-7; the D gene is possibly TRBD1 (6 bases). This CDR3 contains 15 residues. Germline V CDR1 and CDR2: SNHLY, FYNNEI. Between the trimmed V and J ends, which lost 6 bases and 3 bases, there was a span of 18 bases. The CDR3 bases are TGTGCCAGCAGCGAATACAGGGAACCCTTCTACGAGCAGTACTTC. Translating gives CASSEYREPFYEQYF.

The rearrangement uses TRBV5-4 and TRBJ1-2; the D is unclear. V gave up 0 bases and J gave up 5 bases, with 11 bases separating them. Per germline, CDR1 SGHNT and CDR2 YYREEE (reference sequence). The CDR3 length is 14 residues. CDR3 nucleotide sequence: TGTGCCAGCAGCTTGGGTCAGGTACAATATGGCTACACCTTC. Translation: CASSLGQVQYGYTF.

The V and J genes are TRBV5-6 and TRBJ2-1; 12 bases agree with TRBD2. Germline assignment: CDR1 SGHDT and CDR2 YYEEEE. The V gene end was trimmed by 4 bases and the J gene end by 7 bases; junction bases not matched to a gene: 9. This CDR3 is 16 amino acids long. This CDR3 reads CASSPASGGAWNEQFF. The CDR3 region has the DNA TGTGCCAGCAGCCCCGCTAGCGGGGGGGCGTGGAATGAGCAGTTCTTC.

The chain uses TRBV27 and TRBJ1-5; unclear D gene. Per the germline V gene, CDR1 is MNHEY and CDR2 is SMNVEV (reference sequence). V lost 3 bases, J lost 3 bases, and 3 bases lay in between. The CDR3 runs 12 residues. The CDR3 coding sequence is TGTGCCAGCAGTTTCGTCAATCAGCCCCAGCATTTT. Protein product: CASSFVNQPQHF.

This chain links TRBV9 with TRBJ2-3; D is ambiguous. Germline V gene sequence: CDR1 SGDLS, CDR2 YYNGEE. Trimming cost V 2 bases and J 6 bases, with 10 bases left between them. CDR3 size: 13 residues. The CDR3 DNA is TGTGCCAGCAGCGTTTGGGCGTCGGATACGCAGTATTTT. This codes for CASSVWASDTQYF.

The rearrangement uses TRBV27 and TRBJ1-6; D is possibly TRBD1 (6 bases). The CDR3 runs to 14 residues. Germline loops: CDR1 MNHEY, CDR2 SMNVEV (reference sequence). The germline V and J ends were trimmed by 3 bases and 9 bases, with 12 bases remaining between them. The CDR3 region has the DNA TGTGCCAGCAGTTTCGGGGGGGCACTTTCACCCCTCCACTTT. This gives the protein CASSFGGALSPLHF.